The entry below describes one T cell receptor beta chain. This clonotype came up once. Its specific antigen is unknown. No base-level quality is on record; no much larger clone is a single base apart. The library was built by means of PCR. TCRdb records Illumina HiSeq 2500 as the sequencer. To reduce PCR and sequencing biases, unique molecular identifiers were incorporated into the TCR beta cDNA libraries. About 500,000 cDNA molecules were obtained per 1 to 10 million input T cells, so each molecule approximated one T cell. Patient libraries were prepared and sequenced with the same protocol used for the earlier healthy control dataset. Within a given batch, samples were prepared together, multiplexed and sequenced on the same HiSeq lane. On the authors' methods: MIGEC handled the raw barcoded reads, throwing out single-read molecular identifier groups before consensus assembly and CDR3 extraction. Clonotype tables were post-analysed with VDJtools, and diversity was normalized by down-sampling all datasets to the smallest sample size. Repertoire overlap clustering matched CDR3 amino acid but not nucleotide sequences to correct batch-related cross-sample contamination. The raw public reads went through TCRdb reprocessing: fastp at Q25, MiXCR clone calling, in-frame beta chains kept. Rows merge per CDR3 protein into single entries with the most common DNA and genes. It is TCRdb's table, rather than the study itself, that gives the V and J calls and clone size. Recorded for this sample are hundreds of thousands of distinct CDR3 sequences; more than 50% of them occurred a single time. Approximately 10% of the sample lies in the top ten.

The entry originates in a study of post-analysis software for immune sequencing data (dated by TCRdb to between 2015 and 2017). In terms of the full investigation: Recorded disease courses included relapsing-remitting, secondary progressive and progressive-relapsing multiple sclerosis, with some patients lacking subtype annotation. The patient repertoires were compared against approximately ten previously published healthy control repertoires obtained from donors aged about 6 to 28 years. A subset of samples was prepared in parallel using single-end sample barcoding, then pooled and co-amplified after Illumina adapter ligation.

The paper as a whole reports these results and caveats: Significantly lower normalized Chao1 diversity was found in multiple sclerosis patients than in controls, suggesting substantial peripheral T-cell clonal expansion. The control group was slightly older than the multiple sclerosis patient group. When samples were clustered directly using the F measure, samples prepared in the same batch co-clustered strongly, which prompted a batch-effect correction. Significantly higher frequencies in patients than in controls were found for about 5 TRBV segments, including TRBV5-6, TRBV5-1 and TRBV20-1.

CDR1 and CDR2, per the germline V gene (reference sequence), are LNHNV and YYDKDF. V trim: 1 base; J trim: 8 bases; unmatched bases: 7. Spanning cysteine to phenylalanine, the CDR3 consists of 15 amino acids. Kept here is only the CDR3 DNA, which spans 45 bases and is read in frame from base 1. To demonstrate the VDJtools post-analysis software, TCR beta repertoires were profiled from the peripheral blood of some 12 young patients with multiple sclerosis. The patients with multiple sclerosis were children and adolescents between 6 and 15 years of age. Material for sequencing was blood. The clonotype originates from a girl aged 2-9 years with multiple sclerosis. The V and J segments used are TRBV15 and TRBJ2-1; TRBD2 lines up with 8 middle nucleotides. The CDR3 corresponds to CATSRGLAGVDEQFF. At the DNA level, the sequence is TGTGCCACCAGCAGAGGCCTAGCGGGTGTAGATGAGCAGTTCTTC.